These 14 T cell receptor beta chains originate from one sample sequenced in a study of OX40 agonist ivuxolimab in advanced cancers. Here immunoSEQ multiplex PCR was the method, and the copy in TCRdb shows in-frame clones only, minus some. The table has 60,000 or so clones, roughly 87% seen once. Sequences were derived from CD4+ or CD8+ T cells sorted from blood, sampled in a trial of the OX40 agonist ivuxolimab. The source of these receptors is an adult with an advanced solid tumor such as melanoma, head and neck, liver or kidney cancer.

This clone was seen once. The CDR3 reads CASSLDFRQAFSYEQYF. Written as DNA, the CDR3 is TGTGCCAGCAGCTTAGATTTCCGACAGGCATTCTCCTACGAGCAGTACTTC. This chain connects TRBV11-2 to TRBJ2-7; possible D gene TRBD1, 6 bases. The V gene's germline CDR1 is SGHAT and CDR2 FQNNGV. With 0 bases removed from V and 0 bases from J, the gap between germline ends came to 15 bases. The CDR3 loop spans 17 amino acids.

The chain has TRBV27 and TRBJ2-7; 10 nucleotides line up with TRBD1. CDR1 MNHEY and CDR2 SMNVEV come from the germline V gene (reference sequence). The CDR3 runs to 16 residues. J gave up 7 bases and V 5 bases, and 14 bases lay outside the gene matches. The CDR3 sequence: CASSPRPGQGRDEQYF. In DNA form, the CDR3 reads TGTGCCAGCAGTCCTAGACCGGGACAGGGGAGGGATGAGCAGTACTTC.

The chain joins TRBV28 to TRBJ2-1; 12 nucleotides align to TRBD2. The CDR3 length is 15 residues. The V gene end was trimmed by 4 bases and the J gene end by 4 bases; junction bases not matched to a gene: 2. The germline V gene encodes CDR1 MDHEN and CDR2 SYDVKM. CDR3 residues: CASSSLAGGYNEQFF. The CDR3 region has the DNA TGTGCCAGCAGTTCCCTAGCGGGAGGGTACAATGAGCAGTTCTTC.

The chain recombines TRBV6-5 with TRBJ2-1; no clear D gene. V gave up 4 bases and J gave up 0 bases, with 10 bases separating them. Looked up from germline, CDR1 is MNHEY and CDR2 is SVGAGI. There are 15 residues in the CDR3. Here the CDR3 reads CASSLQPNSYNEQFF. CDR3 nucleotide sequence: TGTGCCAGCAGTTTGCAGCCCAACTCCTACAATGAGCAGTTCTTC.

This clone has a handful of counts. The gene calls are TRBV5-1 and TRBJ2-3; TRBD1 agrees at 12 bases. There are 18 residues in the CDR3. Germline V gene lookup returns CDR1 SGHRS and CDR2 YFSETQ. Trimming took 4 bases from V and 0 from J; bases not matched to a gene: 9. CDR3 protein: CASSLRDRGLLSTDTQYF. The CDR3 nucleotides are TGCGCCAGCAGCCTCCGGGACAGGGGGCTACTCAGCACAGATACGCAGTATTTT.

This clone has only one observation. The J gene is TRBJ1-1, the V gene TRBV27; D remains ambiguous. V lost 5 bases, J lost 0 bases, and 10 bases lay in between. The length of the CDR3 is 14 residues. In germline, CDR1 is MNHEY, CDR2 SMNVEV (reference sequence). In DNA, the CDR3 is TGTGCCAGCAGTCCTCTCCCCATGAACACTGAAGCTTTCTTT. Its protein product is CASSPLPMNTEAFF.

As DNA, the CDR3 is TGTGCCAGCAGATGGACGGATGGAGGAAACACCATATATTTT. It codes for CASRWTDGGNTIYF. The chain links TRBV2 to TRBJ1-3; D is undetermined. The CDR3 runs to 14 residues. V lost 6 bases and J 4 bases, leaving 13 bases between the germline ends. Looked up from germline, CDR1 is SNHLY and CDR2 is FYNNEI. Looking up the rest from reference TRBV2 and TRBJ1-3 gives the full variable domain: EPEVTQTPSHQVTQMGQEVILRCVPISNHLYFYWYRQILGQKVEFLVSFYNNEISEKSEIFDDQFSVERPDGSNFTLKIRSTKLEDSAMYFCASRWTDGGNTIYFGEGSWLTVV.

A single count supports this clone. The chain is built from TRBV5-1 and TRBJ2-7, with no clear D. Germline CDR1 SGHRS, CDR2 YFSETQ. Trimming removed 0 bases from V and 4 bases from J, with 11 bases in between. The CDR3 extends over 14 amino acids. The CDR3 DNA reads TGCGCCAGCAGCTTGGAGCCCCTCTTTTACGAGCAGTACTTC. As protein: CASSLEPLFYEQYF.

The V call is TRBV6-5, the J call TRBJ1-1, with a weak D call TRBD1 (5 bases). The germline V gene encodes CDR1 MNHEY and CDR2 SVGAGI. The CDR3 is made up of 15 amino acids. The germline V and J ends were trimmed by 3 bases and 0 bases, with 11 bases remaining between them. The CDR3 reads CASSYSGRLNTEAFF. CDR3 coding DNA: TGTGCCAGCAGTTATTCGGGACGTTTGAACACTGAAGCTTTCTTT.

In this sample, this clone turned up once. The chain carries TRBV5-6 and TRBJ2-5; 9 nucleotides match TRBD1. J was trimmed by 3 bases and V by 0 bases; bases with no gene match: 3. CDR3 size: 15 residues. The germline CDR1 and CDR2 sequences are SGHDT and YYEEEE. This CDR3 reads CASSLARDREETQYF. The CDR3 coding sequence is TGTGCCAGCAGCTTGGCCCGGGACAGGGAAGAGACCCAGTACTTC.

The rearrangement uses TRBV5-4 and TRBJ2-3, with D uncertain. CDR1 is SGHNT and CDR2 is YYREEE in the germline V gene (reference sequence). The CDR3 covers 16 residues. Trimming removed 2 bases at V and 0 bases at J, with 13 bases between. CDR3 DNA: TGTGCCAGCAGCTTCGGGCTATTCTTTAGCACAGATACGCAGTATTTT. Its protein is CASSFGLFFSTDTQYF.

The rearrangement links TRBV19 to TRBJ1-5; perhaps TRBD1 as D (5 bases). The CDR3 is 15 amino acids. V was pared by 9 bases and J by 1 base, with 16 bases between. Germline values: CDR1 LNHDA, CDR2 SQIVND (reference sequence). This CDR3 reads CASLHGGLSNQPQHF. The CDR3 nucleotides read TGTGCCAGCCTTCATGGGGGTTTGAGCAATCAGCCCCAGCATTTT.

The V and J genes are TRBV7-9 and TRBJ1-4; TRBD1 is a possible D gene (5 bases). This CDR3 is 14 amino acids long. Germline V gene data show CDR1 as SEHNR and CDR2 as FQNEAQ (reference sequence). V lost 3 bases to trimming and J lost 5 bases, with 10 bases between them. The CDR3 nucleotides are TGTGCCAGCAGCTTTGGGACCGACAATGAAAAACTGTTTTTT. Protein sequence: CASSFGTDNEKLFF.

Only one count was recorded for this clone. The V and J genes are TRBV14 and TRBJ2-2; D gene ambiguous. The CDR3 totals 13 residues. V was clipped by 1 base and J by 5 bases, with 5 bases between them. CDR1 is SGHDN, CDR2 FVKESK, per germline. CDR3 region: CASSQVRTGELFF. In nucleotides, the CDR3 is TGTGCCAGCAGCCAAGTCAGGACCGGGGAGCTGTTTTTT.